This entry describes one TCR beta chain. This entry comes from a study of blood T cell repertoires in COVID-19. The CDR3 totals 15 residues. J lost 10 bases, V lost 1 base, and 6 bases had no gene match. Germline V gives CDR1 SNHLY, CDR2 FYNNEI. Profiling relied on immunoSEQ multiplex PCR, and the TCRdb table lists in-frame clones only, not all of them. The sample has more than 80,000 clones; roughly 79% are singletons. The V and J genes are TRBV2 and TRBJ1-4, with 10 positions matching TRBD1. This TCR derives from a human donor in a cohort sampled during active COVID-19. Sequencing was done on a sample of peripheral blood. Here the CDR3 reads CASSEDGTGVAKLFF. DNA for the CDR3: TGTGCCAGCAGTGAAGACGGGACAGGGGTAGCAAAACTGTTTTTT.